This is a list of T cell receptor beta chains from one sample in a study of shared clonotypes between healthy human individuals. Here immunoSEQ multiplex PCR was the method, and the copy in TCRdb shows in-frame clones only, minus some. The data contain some 1.5 million clones, approximately 96% of them singletons. Specimen: naive CD4+ T cells sorted from blood. All receptors derive from a man aged 25-45 years in good health. Both conserved end residues are part of each CDR3. D genes are given only for firm matches. Rows may omit the clone size; those that give it use once, few, many or a size class.

>TRBV7-3|-|13|-|TRBJ2-7
TGTGCCAGCAGCTTAGGACCCAACTACGAGCAGTACTTC
CASSLGPNYEQYF
>TRBV11-2|-|12|-|TRBJ1-2
TGTGCCAGCAGCTCCCAACGTGGGGGCTACACCTTC
CASSSQRGGYTF
>TRBV7-8|-|16|-|TRBJ2-3
TGTGCCAGCAGCTTAGGATCCCTATATACAGAGAATACGCAGTATTTT
CASSLGSLYTENTQYF
>TRBV5-1|TRBD1|17|-|TRBJ2-7
TGCGCCAGCAGCCCGGTCCCTACGGGACAGGGTCCCTTCGAGCAGTACTTC
CASSPVPTGQGPFEQYF
>TRBV7-8|-|12|-|TRBJ1-2
TGTGCCAGCAGCCCAGAAAACTATGGCTACACCTTC
CASSPENYGYTF
>TRBV5-1|TRBD1|14|-|TRBJ2-7
TGCGCCAGCAGCCCGGGACAGGTCCCCTACGAGCAGTACTTC
CASSPGQVPYEQYF
>TRBV25-1|-|15|-|TRBJ1-4
TGTGCCAGCAGTGAACCAGGCGATACTAATGAAAAACTGTTTTTT
CASSEPGDTNEKLFF
>TRBV28|TRBD1|17|-|TRBJ2-7
TGTGCCAGCAGTTTTAAAGTCGTTAGGGGGCCCTCCTACGAGCAGTACTTC
CASSFKVVRGPSYEQYF
>TRBV9|-|14|-|TRBJ1-1
TGTGCCAGCAGCACCGGAGGGATGAACACTGAAGCTTTCTTT
CASSTGGMNTEAFF
>TRBV9|TRBD1|15|-|TRBJ1-1
TGTGCCAGCAGCGTAGGACAGGGATTAGACACTGAAGCTTTCTTT
CASSVGQGLDTEAFF
>TRBV7-2|-|18|once|TRBJ2-1
TGTGCCAGCAGCTTAGGTGGGGGATCCGGAATCTCCTACAATGAGCAGTTCTTC
CASSLGGGSGISYNEQFF
>TRBV7-9|-|16|-|TRBJ2-1
TGTGCCAGCAGCCAATCCACGGCCCAGAGGCACAATGAGCAGTTCTTC
CASSQSTAQRHNEQFF
>TRBV9|-|14|-|TRBJ2-1
TGTGCCAGCAGCGTAGACTCGGGGCTTGGTGAGCAGTTCTTC
CASSVDSGLGEQFF
>TRBV6-4|TRBD1|15|-|TRBJ1-2
TGTGCCAGCAGTCCACAGGGGACCCCTAACTATGGCTACACCTTC
CASSPQGTPNYGYTF
>TRBV12-2|-|21|-|TRBJ2-2
TGTGCAAGTCGCTGCCTTCCGGGACTAGCGGGAGGTACCCTGGGGACCGGGGAGCTGTTTTTT
CASRCLPGLAGGTLGTGELFF
>TRBV5-1|-|16|-|TRBJ1-2
TGCGCCAGCAGGCGCAGACCGGGGGAGGTTAACTATGGCTACACCTTC
CASRRRPGEVNYGYTF
>TRBV5-1|-|17|-|TRBJ1-5
TGCGCCAGCAGCTTGGAGCCCGTCGGTAACAGCAATCAGCCCCAGCATTTT
CASSLEPVGNSNQPQHF
>TRBV4-1|TRBD1|17|-|TRBJ2-7
TGCGCCAGCAGCCAAGGAGCCCCGGGACAGATCTCCTACGAGCAGTACTTC
CASSQGAPGQISYEQYF
>TRBV10-3|-|14|-|TRBJ1-5
TGTGCCATCAGCCGGGGTCCCAGCAATCAGCCCCAGCATTTT
CAISRGPSNQPQHF
>TRBV6-5|TRBD2|15|-|TRBJ2-4
TGTGCCAGCAGTTACTCTAGCGGGGGCGGTTACATTCAGTACTTC
CASSYSSGGGYIQYF
>TRBV21-1|-|16|-|TRBJ2-5
TGTGCCAGCAGCAACACCGGAGACAGGGGCGGAGAGACCCAGTACTTC
CASSNTGDRGGETQYF
>TRBV7-6|-|15|-|TRBJ2-7
TGTGCCAGCAGCTATAATCCGGGCAGCTTCTACGAGCAGTACTTC
CASSYNPGSFYEQYF
>TRBV14|-|13|-|TRBJ2-1
TGTGCCAGCAGTTTCGGAACCTACAATGAGCAGTTCTTC
CASSFGTYNEQFF
>TRBV4-3|-|13|-|TRBJ2-3
TGCGCCAGCAGCCAGGGGACTACAGATACGCAGTATTTT
CASSQGTTDTQYF
>TRBV5-4|TRBD1|15|-|TRBJ2-5
TGTGCCAGCAGCCCGAGACAGGGACGGGCAGAGACCCAGTACTTC
CASSPRQGRAETQYF
>TRBV21-1|-|13|few|TRBJ1-4
TGTGCCAGCAGCAAAGAGCAGCAGGCAAAACTGTTTTTT
CASSKEQQAKLFF
>TRBV9|TRBD2|15|-|TRBJ2-4
TGTGCCAGCAGCGGGGGACCTAGCGGGAGGAACATTCAGTACTTC
CASSGGPSGRNIQYF
>TRBV11-3|TRBD2|13|-|TRBJ2-7
TGTGCCAGCAGCTTACGGGAGGGCTACGAGCAGTACTTC
CASSLREGYEQYF
>TRBV25-1|-|14|-|TRBJ2-1
TGTGCCAGCAGTCCCATAGGGACAAACAATGAGCAGTTCTTC
CASSPIGTNNEQFF
>TRBV28|TRBD1|16|once|TRBJ2-5
TGTGCCAGCAGTTTATGGTGGGACAGGGAAGCGGAGACCCAGTACTTC
CASSLWWDREAETQYF
>TRBV28|-|14|-|TRBJ2-4
TGTGCCAGCAGTTTTTTCGGACCCAAAAACATTCAGTACTTC
CASSFFGPKNIQYF
>TRBV11-2|-|14|-|TRBJ1-2
TGTGCCAGCAGCTTAGACGGGCGCTCCTATGGCTACACCTTC
CASSLDGRSYGYTF
>TRBV19|-|17|-|TRBJ1-5
TGTGCCAGTAGTACGGGCAGGGGAGGGTATAGCAATCAGCCCCAGCATTTT
CASSTGRGGYSNQPQHF
>TRBV21-1|-|16|-|TRBJ2-7
TGTGCCAGCAGCAAAGCGCGTTTAGTCCTAGCGGGCGAGCAGTACTTC
CASSKARLVLAGEQYF
>TRBV6-5|TRBD2|15|-|TRBJ2-5
TGTGCCAGCAGTCAAACTAGCGTAAGAGGAGAGACCCAGTACTTC
CASSQTSVRGETQYF
>TRBV5-1|-|14|-|TRBJ1-1
TGCGCCAGCAGCATTGGCCAGGGCGACACTGAAGCTTTCTTT
CASSIGQGDTEAFF
>TRBV27|-|14|-|TRBJ1-5
TGTGCCAGCAGTTTAGTGGTTGGGGTTCAGCCCCAGCATTTT
CASSLVVGVQPQHF
>TRBV7-9|TRBD1|14|-|TRBJ2-5
TGTGCCAGCAGCCGACGGACAGGGTTGGAGACCCAGTACTTC
CASSRRTGLETQYF
>TRBV10-3|TRBD2|13|-|TRBJ2-5
TGTGCCATCGGAGCGGGGGACCAAGAGACCCAGTACTTC
CAIGAGDQETQYF
>TRBV19|TRBD2|17|-|TRBJ2-1
TGTGCCAGTAGTAGGACTAGCGGGAGTCGCCCCTACAATGAGCAGTTCTTC
CASSRTSGSRPYNEQFF
>TRBV4-2|TRBD1|18|-|TRBJ2-3
TGTGCCAGCAGCCAACCCAGACAGGGTAGGTTAAGCACAGATACGCAGTATTTT
CASSQPRQGRLSTDTQYF
>TRBV29-1|TRBD1|12|once|TRBJ2-1
TGCAGCGGAACGACAGGGTCAGGTGAGCAGTTCTTC
CSGTTGSGEQFF
>TRBV19|TRBD1|16|-|TRBJ2-7
TGTGCCAGTAGTAACCCGGGACAGGACTTCTCCTACGAGCAGTACTTC
CASSNPGQDFSYEQYF
>TRBV6-5|-|12|-|TRBJ2-3
TGTGCCAGCAGTTCAGGGTCAGATACGCAGTATTTT
CASSSGSDTQYF
>TRBV5-1|TRBD1|14|-|TRBJ1-2
TGCGCCAGCAGCTTGGGGACAGGGACTGGTGGCTACACCTTC
CASSLGTGTGGYTF
>TRBV7-3|TRBD2|15|once|TRBJ2-1
TGTGCCAGCAGCTTTGACGGGAGGGCCAATAATGAGCAGTTCTTC
CASSFDGRANNEQFF
>TRBV5-1|TRBD1|16|-|TRBJ2-2
TGCGCCAGCAGCTTGTATTCAGGGGGAAATACCGGGGAGCTGTTTTTT
CASSLYSGGNTGELFF
>TRBV29-1|-|13|-|TRBJ1-1
TGCAGCGTTGAACGCGTGTTGGGCCCGGAGGCTTTCTTT
CSVERVLGPEAFF
>TRBV30|-|15|-|TRBJ2-7
TGTGCCTGGAGCCCGGGAGAATATCTCTCCTACGAGCAGTACTTC
CAWSPGEYLSYEQYF
>TRBV7-9|TRBD1|16|-|TRBJ2-2
TGTGCCAGCAGCCCCGTAGCAGGGGGAACGATGCGGGAGCTGTTTTTT
CASSPVAGGTMRELFF
>TRBV19|TRBD2|14|-|TRBJ2-5
TGTGCCAGTAGCCCGCGGGGGGGCGGCGAGACCCAGTACTTC
CASSPRGGGETQYF
>TRBV14|-|17|-|TRBJ2-5
TGTGCCAGCAGCGATACGGCTACCCTGACGTACCAAGAGACCCAGTACTTC
CASSDTATLTYQETQYF
>TRBV7-3|-|14|-|TRBJ2-1
TGTGCCAGCAGCTGGGGACGGACTGGGAATGAGCAGTTCTTC
CASSWGRTGNEQFF
>TRBV6-5|-|14|-|TRBJ1-6
TGTGCCAGCAGTCCGACCACTTTGGGTTCACCCCTCCACTTT
CASSPTTLGSPLHF
>TRBV9|-|14|-|TRBJ2-6
TGTGCCAGCAGCGCCCGTCCTGGGGCCAACGTCCTGACTTTC
CASSARPGANVLTF
>TRBV19|-|12|-|TRBJ1-4
TGTGCCACTCGACAGACTAATGAAAAACTGTTTTTT
CATRQTNEKLFF
>TRBV7-2|-|12|-|TRBJ2-7
TGTGCCAGCAGCCAATCATTTTACGAGCAGTACTTC
CASSQSFYEQYF
>TRBV9|TRBD2|15|-|TRBJ2-1
TGTGCCAGCAGCGCGCGGGAGGGCGTATACAATGAGCAGTTCTTC
CASSAREGVYNEQFF
>TRBV27|-|16|-|TRBJ1-2
TGTGCCAGCAGTTTAAGCCACAGCTCCGAGGTAGATGGCTACACCTTC
CASSLSHSSEVDGYTF
>TRBV28|-|12|-|TRBJ1-4
TGTGCCAGCAGCACGGTAGTTGAAAAACTGTTTTTT
CASSTVVEKLFF